The next 28 T cell receptor beta chains were all read from a single sample in a study of T cells in narcolepsy. The assay was immunoSEQ multiplex PCR, and TCRdb's table has in-frame clones only and misses some. This table has over 40,000 clones, 88% appearing once. What was sequenced was CD45RA- memory CD4+ T cells from PBMCs. These receptors originate from a human donor with narcolepsy.

V is TRBV21-1 and J is TRBJ1-2. TRBV21-1 is annotated as a pseudogene. There are 16 residues in the CDR3. The CDR3 is CARKGGGSQANYGYTF. CDR3 coding DNA: TGTGCCAGAAAAGGAGGGGGGTCACAGGCTAACTATGGCTACACCTTC.

The chain carries TRBV7-9 and TRBJ1-1; D call uncertain. Per the germline V gene, CDR1 is SEHNR and CDR2 is FQNEAQ (reference sequence). V dropped 2 bases and J dropped 8 bases, with 6 bases sitting between them. CDR3 length: 11 residues. The CDR3 DNA follows: TGTGCCAGCAGCTTATCTGAAGAAGCTTTCTTT. Residues: CASSLSEEAFF.

This chain links TRBV11-2 with TRBJ1-2; 9 bases line up with TRBD1. The CDR3 loop spans 15 amino acids. V was clipped by 3 bases and J by 6 bases; unmatched bases: 8. Germline values: CDR1 SGHAT, CDR2 FQNNGV. The CDR3 is CASSFIRRTGDGYTF. The CDR3 DNA is TGTGCCAGCAGCTTTATTCGGAGGACAGGGGATGGCTACACCTTC.

The rearrangement joins TRBV29-1 to TRBJ1-1, with unresolved D. The ends were cut back, 4 bases at V and 0 bases at J, with 9 bases in the middle. The CDR3 is 13 residues long. The germline CDR1 and CDR2 sequences are SQVTM and ANQGSEA. CDR3 region: CSVVTLMNTEAFF. DNA for the CDR3: TGCAGCGTTGTGACCCTCATGAACACTGAAGCTTTCTTT.

J is TRBJ1-1 and V is TRBV2, with 7 bases lining up with TRBD1. The CDR3 sequence is 13 residues long. Germline V gives CDR1 SNHLY, CDR2 FYNNEI. J gave up 5 bases and V 9 bases, and 9 bases lay outside the gene matches. CDR3 nucleotide sequence: TGTGCCAGGGCGGAGGGGGCAGGAACTGAAGCTTTCTTT. It is translated as CARAEGAGTEAFF.

V and J are TRBV7-8 and TRBJ2-3, with 9 nucleotides matching TRBD2. V lost 3 bases, J lost 10 bases, and 5 bases stayed unmatched. The CDR3 is made up of 13 amino acids. Germline assignment: CDR1 SGHVS and CDR2 FQNEAQ. The CDR3 nucleotides are TGTGCCAGCAGCTTCGGGGAGCGGGGGGCGCAGTATTTT. Translation gives CASSFGERGAQYF.

The chain combines TRBV5-4 with TRBJ1-6; TRBD1 matches at 7 bases. V lost 0 bases to trimming and J lost 7 bases; unmatched junction nucleotides: 7. The V gene's germline CDR1 is SGHNT and CDR2 YYREEE (reference sequence). The CDR3 is 16 residues long. CDR3 loop: CASSLGAGGGNSPLHF. The CDR3 DNA reads as TGTGCCAGCAGCTTGGGGGCAGGGGGAGGCAATTCACCCCTCCACTTT.

The V and J genes are TRBV9 and TRBJ2-1, with D possibly being TRBD1 (5 bases). V dropped 2 bases and J dropped 6 bases, with 12 bases sitting between them. Germline CDR1 and CDR2: SGDLS and YYNGEE. This CDR3 has 14 amino acids. CDR3 region: CASSVGVQANEQFF. For the CDR3, the DNA is TGTGCCAGCAGCGTTGGGGTACAGGCCAATGAGCAGTTCTTC.

V is TRBV4-2 and J is TRBJ2-7, with TRBD2 identical over 7 bases. The CDR3 is 18 amino acids. V lost 1 base to trimming and J lost 1 base; unmatched junction nucleotides: 13. CDR1 and CDR2 from the germline V gene are LGHNA and YNFKEQ. In DNA form, the CDR3 reads TGTGCCAGCAGCCAAGGGGGGGGTTTAGCGCCCGATTCCTACGAGCAGTACTTC. This codes for CASSQGGGLAPDSYEQYF.

The rearrangement joins TRBV5-1 to TRBJ1-2, with 7 bases identical to TRBD1. Germline-derived CDR1 and CDR2 are SGHRS and YFSETQ. The CDR3 covers 15 residues. V was clipped by 2 bases and J by 10 bases; unmatched bases: 14. CDR3 amino acids: CASSFGTATTTFYTF. The CDR3, as DNA: TGCGCCAGCAGCTTTGGGACAGCGACTACTACCTTCTACACCTTC.

This chain joins TRBV11-2 and TRBJ2-1; D gene unclear. V gave up 5 bases and J gave up 8 bases, with 7 bases separating them. This CDR3 spans 11 amino acids. CDR1 and CDR2 (germline): SGHAT, FQNNGV. CDR3 amino acids: CASSPSDEQFF. CDR3 DNA sequence: TGTGCCAGCAGCCCCTCCGATGAGCAGTTCTTC.

The rearrangement uses TRBV20-1 and TRBJ2-7; TRBD1 is a possible D gene (5 bases). Germline V CDR1 and CDR2: DFQATT, SNEGSKA (reference sequence). V lost 1 base to trimming and J lost 9 bases, with 10 bases between them. This CDR3 is 11 amino acids long. Here the CDR3 DNA reads TGCAGTGCTAGAGCCCTTAGGGGGCAGTACTTC. It specifies CSARALRGQYF.

This chain joins TRBV6-5 and TRBJ2-1; D possibly corresponds to TRBD2 (5 bases). Trimming removed 2 bases from V and 15 bases from J, with 17 bases in between. The CDR3 extends over 13 amino acids. Per germline, CDR1 MNHEY and CDR2 SVGAGI. CDR3 in amino acids: CASSYQPGSVTFF. The DNA of the CDR3 is TGTGCCAGCAGTTACCAGCCGGGGTCTGTCACGTTCTTC.

V and J are TRBV6-1 and TRBJ2-7; TRBD2 matches 10 bases. Germline lookup yields CDR1 MNHNS and CDR2 SASEGT. This CDR3 is 20 amino acids long. V lost 2 bases to trimming and J lost 1 base; unmatched junction nucleotides: 17. CDR3 protein: CASSEPFGAGGPFTSYEQYF. In DNA, the CDR3 is TGTGCCAGCAGTGAACCCTTTGGAGCGGGAGGGCCTTTTACGTCCTACGAGCAGTACTTC.

The rearrangement links TRBV7-2 to TRBJ2-3; D ambiguous. The germline V gene has CDR1 SGHTA and CDR2 FQGNSA. CDR3 size: 13 residues. V gave up 0 bases and J gave up 1 base, with 2 bases separating them. This CDR3 reads CASSLARTDTQYF. In DNA, the CDR3 is TGTGCCAGCAGCTTAGCCCGCACAGATACGCAGTATTTT.

The gene calls are TRBV5-1 and TRBJ2-7; no clear D gene. Germline CDR1 is SGHRS and CDR2 is YFSETQ. The CDR3 length is 14 residues. V dropped 4 bases and J dropped 0 bases, with 11 bases sitting between them. Written as DNA, the CDR3 is TGCGCCAGCAGCGTGACCGGTAGCTCCTACGAGCAGTACTTC. This translates into CASSVTGSSYEQYF.

The gene calls are TRBV7-9 and TRBJ2-5; 7 nucleotides agree with TRBD2. Looked up from germline, CDR1 is SEHNR and CDR2 is FQNEAQ (reference sequence). There are 14 residues in the CDR3. J was trimmed by 4 bases and V by 5 bases; bases with no gene match: 7. The CDR3 region has the DNA TGTGCCAGCAGCCAGACTAGCTCCCGAGAGACCCAGTACTTC. It encodes CASSQTSSRETQYF.

This rearrangement joins TRBV5-4 to TRBJ2-2, with D possibly matching TRBD1 (6 bases). This CDR3 is 16 amino acids long. The V gene lost 1 base and the J gene lost 2 bases, with 12 bases spanning the gap. CDR1 and CDR2 (germline): SGHNT, YYREEE (reference sequence). The CDR3 loop is CASSLFTGTNTGELFF. Written as DNA, the CDR3 is TGTGCCAGCAGCTTGTTCACAGGGACAAACACCGGGGAGCTGTTTTTT. Together with reference TRBV5-4 and TRBJ2-2, the CDR3 gives the full variable domain: ETGVTQSPTHLIKTRGQQVTLRCSSQSGHNTVSWYQQALGQGPQFIFQYYREEENGRGNFPPRFSGLQFPNYSSELNVNALELDDSALYLCASSLFTGTNTGELFFGEGSRLTVL.

The chain uses TRBV2 and TRBJ2-1; no clear D. Between the trimmed V and J ends, which lost 5 bases and 0 bases, there was a span of 8 bases. The CDR3 runs to 14 residues. Looked up from germline, CDR1 is SNHLY and CDR2 is FYNNEI. The CDR3 coding sequence is TGTGCCAGCAGTCGACTGATCTCCTACAATGAGCAGTTCTTC. Translation: CASSRLISYNEQFF.

This sequence joins TRBV10-3 and TRBJ1-5; D unclear. The germline V and J ends were trimmed by 10 bases and 3 bases, with 13 bases remaining between them. CDR1 and CDR2 (germline): ENHRY, SYGVKD. This CDR3 has 13 amino acids. CDR3 in amino acids: CASTRDPNQPQHF. In nucleotides, the CDR3 is TGTGCCAGTACTCGAGATCCCAATCAGCCCCAGCATTTT.

The rearrangement joins TRBV11-3 to TRBJ2-2; no clear D. The CDR3 runs to 16 residues. Germline-derived CDR1 and CDR2 are SGHNT and YENEEA. Trimming pared 2 bases from V and 0 bases from J, leaving 10 bases between. The DNA of the CDR3 is TGTGCCAGCAGCTTATTGCAGGCCACGAACACCGGGGAGCTGTTTTTT. Translating it yields CASSLLQATNTGELFF.

This clone was seen a few times. J is TRBJ1-5 and V is TRBV18; no clear D gene. Germline CDR1 KGHSH, CDR2 LQKENI. The CDR3 totals 13 residues. Trimming removed 3 bases at V and 5 bases at J, with 8 bases between. The CDR3 DNA reads TGTGCCAGCTCACCGACAACGGATCAGCCCCAGCATTTT. The encoded protein is CASSPTTDQPQHF.

The V gene is TRBV9, the J gene TRBJ1-2, with a possible D match to TRBD1 (5 bases). CDR1 SGDLS and CDR2 YYNGEE come from the germline V gene. Trimming pared 3 bases from V and 8 bases from J, leaving 14 bases between. This CDR3 comprises 13 residues. CDR3 nucleotides: TGTGCCAGCAGCGCCACAGGTTCGAGCGGCTACACCTTC. It is translated as CASSATGSSGYTF.

V gene TRBV5-6 combines with J gene TRBJ1-2, with 10 bases aligning to TRBD1. With V trimmed by 4 bases and J by 2 bases, 8 bases remained unmatched. Germline V gives CDR1 SGHDT, CDR2 YYEEEE. The CDR3 length is 16 residues. This CDR3 reads CASSPPGQGNNYGYTF. The CDR3 bases are TGTGCCAGCAGCCCCCCGGGACAGGGGAACAACTATGGCTACACCTTC.

The chain carries TRBV7-9 and TRBJ2-3; D perhaps matches TRBD2 (5 bases). Germline V gene data show CDR1 as SEHNR and CDR2 as FQNEAQ (reference sequence). Trimming took off 0 bases at V and 4 bases at J, with 8 bases between the two ends. The CDR3 is made up of 14 amino acids. The CDR3 reads CASSLALASDTQYF. In nucleotides, the CDR3 is TGTGCCAGCAGCTTAGCGCTAGCTTCAGATACGCAGTATTTT. Looking up the rest from reference TRBV7-9 and TRBJ2-3 gives the full variable domain: DTGVSQNPRHKITKRGQNVTFRCDPISEHNRLYWYRQTLGQGPEFLTYFQNEAQLEKSRLLSDRFSAERPKGSFSTLEIQRTEQGDSAMYLCASSLALASDTQYFGPGTRLTVL.

As to this clone: A read error may account for a junction end that differs from germline. The rearrangement joins TRBV2 to TRBJ2-5, with D perhaps matching TRBD2 (6 bases). Per germline, CDR1 SNHLY and CDR2 FYNNEI. This CDR3 contains 16 residues. The CDR3 nucleotides are TGTGCCAGCGGTGAAGTAGCTTGGAGGGCGGAAGAGACCCAGTACTTC. Translated, it gives CASGEVAWRAEETQYF. Together with reference TRBV2 and TRBJ2-5, the CDR3 gives the full variable domain: EPEVTQTPSHQVTQMGQEVILRCVPISNHLYFYWYRQILGQKVEFLVSFYNNEISEKSEIFDDQFSVERPDGSNFTLKIRSTKLEDSAMYFCASGEVAWRAEETQYFGPGTRLLVL.

V is TRBV7-2 and J is TRBJ1-5; the D gene is possibly TRBD1 (6 bases). Trimming cost V 4 bases and J 1 base, with 14 bases left between them. The V gene's germline CDR1 is SGHTA and CDR2 FQGNSA. This CDR3 spans 16 amino acids. The CDR3 nucleotides read TGTGCCAGCAGCTCGGGCCCGGGGGCCAGCAATCAGCCCCAGCATTTT. Amino acid sequence: CASSSGPGASNQPQHF. Looking up the rest from reference TRBV7-2 and TRBJ1-5 gives the full variable domain: GAGVSQSPSNKVTEKGKDVELRCDPISGHTALYWYRQSLGQGLEFLIYFQGNSAPDKSGLPSDRFSAERTGGSVSTLTIQRTQQEDSAVYLCASSSGPGASNQPQHFGDGTRLSIL.

The chain combines TRBV6-1 with TRBJ1-2, with 10 bases fitting TRBD1. In germline, CDR1 is MNHNS, CDR2 SASEGT. CDR3 length: 11 amino acids. V shed 8 bases, J shed 8 bases, and the junction held 2 bases outside the gene matches. CDR3 sequence: CASSTGGGYTF. In DNA, the CDR3 is TGTGCCAGCTCGACAGGGGGCGGCTACACCTTC.